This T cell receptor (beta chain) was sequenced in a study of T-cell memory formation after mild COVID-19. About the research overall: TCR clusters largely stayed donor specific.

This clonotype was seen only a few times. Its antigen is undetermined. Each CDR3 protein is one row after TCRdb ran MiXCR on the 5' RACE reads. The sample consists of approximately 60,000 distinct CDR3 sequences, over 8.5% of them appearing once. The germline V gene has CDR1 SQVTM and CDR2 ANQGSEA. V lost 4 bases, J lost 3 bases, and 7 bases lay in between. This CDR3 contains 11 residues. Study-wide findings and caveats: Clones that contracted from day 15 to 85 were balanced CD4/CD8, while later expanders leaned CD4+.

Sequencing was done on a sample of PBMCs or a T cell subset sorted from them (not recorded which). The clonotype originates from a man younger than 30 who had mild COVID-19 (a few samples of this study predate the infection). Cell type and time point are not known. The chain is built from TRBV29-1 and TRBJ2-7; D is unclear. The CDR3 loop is CSVASNYEQYF. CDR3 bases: TGCAGCGTTGCTAGTAACTACGAGCAGTACTTC.